One and the same sample provided the 20 T cell receptor beta chains below, sequenced in a study of cytomegalovirus exposure and HLA in healthy donors. PCR was performed using 60 Vbeta and 13 Jbeta primers. Sequenced by immunoSEQ multiplex PCR; TCRdb stores in-frame clones only, minus some. The sample yields around 180,000 clones, over 65% seen once. Material for sequencing was PBMCs. Source of these receptors: a man in his 60s in good health and CMV-seronegative.

The chain employs TRBV29-1 and TRBJ1-2, with D possibly matching TRBD1 (6 bases). V was shortened by 6 bases and J by 7 bases, with 21 bases between the two germline ends. The CDR3 spans 14 residues. Per the germline V gene, CDR1 is SQVTM and CDR2 is ANQGSEA. The CDR3 nucleotides are TGCAGCGTGGGACACCCCAATACTCAGGGTGGCTACACCTTC. Translation: CSVGHPNTQGGYTF. Full variable domain (missing parts from reference TRBV29-1 and TRBJ1-2): SAVISQKPSRDICQRGTSLTIQCQVDSQVTMMFWYRQQPGQSLTLIATANQGSEATYESGFVIDKFPISRPNLTFSTLTVSNMSPEDSSIYLCSVGHPNTQGGYTFGSGTRLTVV.

The J gene is TRBJ2-7, the V gene TRBV28; TRBD1 might be the D (7 bases). Germline CDR1 is MDHEN and CDR2 is SYDVKM. V shed 6 bases and J shed 3 bases, with 12 bases lying between them. The CDR3 spans 13 residues. In DNA, the CDR3 is TGTGCCAGCAGGCGGGACAGTCACTACGAGCAGTACTTC. Its translation is CASRRDSHYEQYF.

This clone was observed a few times. The chain recombines TRBV5-1 with TRBJ1-5, with D tentatively TRBD1 (6 bases). The CDR3 is made up of 15 amino acids. V lost 5 bases and J 1 base, leaving 13 bases between the germline ends. Germline lookup yields CDR1 SGHRS and CDR2 YFSETQ. The chain's CDR3 is CASSLTGLSNQPQHF. The CDR3 region has the DNA TGCGCCAGCAGTTTAACAGGGTTGAGCAATCAGCCCCAGCATTTT.

This clone was picked up a small number of times. This chain connects TRBV7-2 to TRBJ1-2; 8 positions agree with TRBD1. The germline V gene has CDR1 SGHTA and CDR2 FQGNSA. The ends lost 5 bases at V and 6 bases at J; junction bases unmatched: 11. The CDR3 has 15 residues. In nucleotides, the CDR3 is TGTGCCAGCAGCCCAACAGGGGGAAACGCGGATGGCTACACCTTC. Translation: CASSPTGGNADGYTF.

The chain is built from TRBV6-1 and TRBJ2-3, with 9 bases matching TRBD1. The V and J ends lost 4 bases and 0 bases, in that order; junction bases with no gene match: 2. The CDR3 length is 15 residues. Germline V lookup: CDR1 MNHNS, CDR2 SASEGT. In DNA form, the CDR3 reads TGTGCCAGCAGTGCCGACAGGGGGAGCACAGATACGCAGTATTTT. Translation: CASSADRGSTDTQYF.

This chain connects TRBV19 to TRBJ2-7; maybe TRBD1 (6 bases). Germline V CDR1 and CDR2: LNHDA, SQIVND (reference sequence). The CDR3 runs to 13 residues. The ends were cut back, 3 bases at V and 6 bases at J, with 12 bases in the middle. The CDR3 is CASSMSGGSEQYF. The DNA for the CDR3 is TGTGCCAGTAGTATGTCTGGGGGCTCCGAGCAGTACTTC.

This clone was detected a few times. This chain links TRBV27 with TRBJ1-2; TRBD1 might be the D (6 bases). The CDR3 extends over 14 amino acids. V shed 5 bases and J shed 4 bases, with 14 bases lying between them. Per the germline V gene, CDR1 is MNHEY and CDR2 is SMNVEV (reference sequence). The CDR3 reads CASSLAGVPYGYTF. Here the CDR3 DNA reads TGTGCCAGCAGTCTGGCAGGGGTTCCCTATGGCTACACCTTC.

This clone was counted between two and nine times. This chain connects TRBV27 to TRBJ1-1; TRBD1 agrees at 9 bases. Trimming removed 10 bases from V and 7 bases from J; junction bases left unmatched: 7. Germline V lookup: CDR1 MNHEY, CDR2 SMNVEV (reference sequence). The CDR3 spans 12 residues. The CDR3 DNA follows: TGTGCCATCGGACAGGGGTTTAATGAAGCTTTCTTT. Encoded protein: CAIGQGFNEAFF.

CDR3 residues: CASSGGAYSTDTQYF. The DNA for the CDR3 is TGTGCCAGCAGCGGAGGTGCTTATAGCACAGATACGCAGTATTTT. The chain joins TRBV9 to TRBJ2-3, with no clear D. Trimming stripped 3 bases from V and 0 bases from J, with 11 bases between. The CDR3 sequence is 15 residues long. The germline V gene encodes CDR1 SGDLS and CDR2 YYNGEE.

This chain's CDR3 is CASSTGGGAYNSPLHF. Written as DNA, the CDR3 is TGTGCCAGCAGTACCGGTGGAGGTGCCTATAATTCACCCCTCCACTTT. The chain has TRBV7-9 and TRBJ1-6; no definite D call. Per the germline V gene, CDR1 is SEHNR and CDR2 is FQNEAQ (reference sequence). V was clipped by 6 bases and J by 2 bases, with 14 bases between them. The CDR3 has 16 amino acids.

The rearrangement uses TRBV9 and TRBJ2-3, with no clear D. V was trimmed by 0 bases and J by 1 base, leaving 9 bases between them. This CDR3 has 15 residues. The germline V gene encodes CDR1 SGDLS and CDR2 YYNGEE. CDR3 nucleotide sequence: TGTGCCAGCAGCGTAGGAGGTTGGGGCACAGATACGCAGTATTTT. Its protein product is CASSVGGWGTDTQYF. Using reference TRBV9 and TRBJ2-3 for the parts outside the CDR3, the full variable domain is DSGVTQTPKHLITATGQRVTLRCSPRSGDLSVYWYQQSLDQGLQFLIQYYNGEERAKGNILERFSAQQFPDLHSELNLSSLELGDSALYFCASSVGGWGTDTQYFGPGTRLTVL.

The sample holds one count of this clone. This chain's CDR3 is CAIRGWRGSSYEQYF. CDR3 bases: TGTGCCATCAGGGGATGGAGGGGTTCGTCCTACGAGCAGTACTTC. V gene TRBV10-3 combines with J gene TRBJ2-7, with a tentative D call TRBD2 (6 bases). Germline V gene lookup returns CDR1 ENHRY and CDR2 SYGVKD. The CDR3 runs to 15 residues. The ends were cut back, 6 bases at V and 1 base at J, with 16 bases in the middle.

CDR3 loop: CASSEVGQGRNTQYF. CDR3 DNA sequence: TGTGCCAGCAGTGAAGTGGGACAGGGTAGAAATACGCAGTATTTT. The V gene is TRBV6-1, the J gene TRBJ2-3; 9 bases map to TRBD1. The CDR3 spans 15 residues. Trimming took 1 base from V and 7 from J; bases not matched to a gene: 6. Germline V gives CDR1 MNHNS, CDR2 SASEGT.

Written as DNA, the CDR3 is TGCAGCGTTGTTGGACACTACTCCTACGAGCAGTACTTC. Translation: CSVVGHYSYEQYF. The gene calls are TRBV29-1 and TRBJ2-7, with TRBD1 as a possible D gene (5 bases). CDR1 is SQVTM and CDR2 is ANQGSEA in the germline V gene. This CDR3 contains 13 residues. V lost 4 bases, J lost 0 bases, and 10 bases lay in between.

On this clone itself: The junction departs from germline at one end; a sequencing error may be responsible. The chain combines TRBV12-5 with TRBJ1-5; 8 bases align to TRBD1. In germline, CDR1 is LGHNT, CDR2 FRNRAP. The CDR3 is 18 amino acids. The CDR3 nucleotides read TGTGCTAGTGGTTTGGAATCTAAGGACAGGGTAGGCGATCAGCCCCAGAATTTT. It translates to CASGLESKDRVGDQPQNF. The full variable domain, in which reference TRBV12-5 and TRBJ1-5 provide the parts outside the CDR3, is DARVTQTPRHKVTEMGQEVTMRCQPILGHNTVFWYRQTMMQGLELLAYFRNRAPLDDSGMPKDRFSAEMPDATLATLKIQPSEPRDSAVYFCASGLESKDRVGDQPQNFGDGTRLSIL.

This clone has more than one count but fewer than ten. J is TRBJ2-3 and V is TRBV2, with D uncertain. Looked up from germline, CDR1 is SNHLY and CDR2 is FYNNEI. The ends were cut back, 10 bases at V and 3 bases at J, with 11 bases in the middle. The CDR3 has 12 amino acids. The chain's CDR3 is CATPDGTDTQYF. Here the CDR3 DNA reads TGTGCCACTCCCGACGGGACAGATACGCAGTATTTT.

This chain connects TRBV10-3 to TRBJ2-2, with a weak D call TRBD2 (5 bases). The CDR3 contains 15 residues. Germline loops: CDR1 ENHRY, CDR2 SYGVKD. V shed 6 bases and J shed 4 bases, with 15 bases lying between them. The CDR3 reads CAIRGLLDSTGELFF. The CDR3 DNA sequence: TGTGCCATCAGAGGACTCCTAGATAGCACCGGGGAGCTGTTTTTT.

The J gene is TRBJ2-7, the V gene TRBV18, with 7 bases matching TRBD2. Germline loops: CDR1 KGHSH, CDR2 LQKENI. With 4 bases clipped from V and 4 bases from J, the junction kept 1 base outside the gene matches. The CDR3 is made up of 12 amino acids. This chain's CDR3 is CASSRGGYEQYF. CDR3 DNA sequence: TGTGCCAGCTCACGGGGGGGATACGAGCAGTACTTC.

The chain has TRBV5-4 and TRBJ2-1; D possibly corresponds to TRBD1 (9 bases). Germline assignment: CDR1 SGHNT and CDR2 YYREEE (reference sequence). Trimming left V 4 bases short and J 5 bases short, with 16 bases between. The CDR3 spans 15 residues. The CDR3 DNA sequence: TGTGCCAGCAGCCGGGGGGGACAGGGCGACAATGAGCAGTTCTTC. It is translated as CASSRGGQGDNEQFF. The full variable domain, its missing parts supplied by reference TRBV5-4 and TRBJ2-1, is ETGVTQSPTHLIKTRGQQVTLRCSSQSGHNTVSWYQQALGQGPQFIFQYYREEENGRGNFPPRFSGLQFPNYSSELNVNALELDDSALYLCASSRGGQGDNEQFFGPGTRLTVL.

This rearrangement joins TRBV5-1 to TRBJ2-1; 8 nucleotides align to TRBD2. Germline-derived CDR1 and CDR2 are SGHRS and YFSETQ. This CDR3 is 18 amino acids long. V lost 2 bases, J lost 0 bases, and 10 bases stayed unmatched. Here the CDR3 reads CASSFQASGSLSYNEQFF. The CDR3 bases are TGCGCCAGCAGCTTTCAGGCTAGCGGGTCCCTCTCCTACAATGAGCAGTTCTTC.